A selection of T cell receptor beta chains follows, all from one sample in a study of blood T cells in healthy people across ages. TCRdb re-called the 5' RACE reads with MiXCR, one entry per CDR3 protein. The sample consists of approximately 670,000 distinct CDR3 sequences, around 43% of them appearing once. Sequencing used blood. The receptor set was obtained from a man older than 75 in good health. CDR3s include the opening cysteine and the closing phenylalanine or tryptophan. Each record gives: clone size, J gene, D gene, V gene, CDR3 protein, CDR3 DNA. The D gene is left open where the match is weak. Some rows mark clone size as missing; the rest say once, few, many or name a class of expanded clone.

- | TRBJ1-2 | TRBD1 | TRBV12-3/TRBV12-4 | CTSSPGQGPVGYTF | TGTACCAGCAGTCCGGGACAGGGGCCTGTTGGCTACACCTTC
- | TRBJ2-3 | TRBD2 | TRBV12-3/TRBV12-4 | CASREGLVSDTQYF | TGTGCCAGCCGAGAGGGACTAGTATCAGATACGCAGTATTTT
- | TRBJ2-1 | - | TRBV7-6 | CASKQPNYNEQFF | TGTGCCAGTAAACAACCGAACTACAATGAGCAGTTCTTC
- | TRBJ1-5 | - | TRBV6-2/TRBV6-3 | CASSRAGDSNQPQHF | TGTGCCAGCAGCCGAGCGGGGGATAGCAATCAGCCCCAGCATTTT
- | TRBJ1-5 | - | TRBV12-3/TRBV12-4 | CASSWTDEPYQPQHF | TGTGCCAGCAGCTGGACAGACGAACCCTATCAGCCCCAGCATTTT
- | TRBJ2-1 | TRBD2 | TRBV20-1 | CSAGGLAGDEQFF | TGTAGTGCTGGGGGACTAGCGGGCGATGAGCAGTTCTTC
- | TRBJ1-4 | TRBD1 | TRBV20-1 | CSAPDRGGEKLFF | TGCAGTGCTCCTGACAGGGGAGGGGAAAAACTGTTTTTT
- | TRBJ1-2 | - | TRBV4-2 | CASSQDLDLRYGYTF | TGTGCCAGCAGCCAAGATCTAGACTTGCGCTATGGCTACACCTTC
- | TRBJ2-4 | TRBD1 | TRBV6-6 | CASRFRQGQEAQYF | TGTGCCAGCAGGTTTAGACAGGGCCAAGAGGCCCAGTACTTC
few | TRBJ2-5 | - | TRBV24-1 | CATSDRSTQYF | TGTGCCACCAGTGATCGGTCGACCCAGTACTTC
- | TRBJ2-1 | - | TRBV6-5 | CASRGDRRNEQFF | TGTGCCAGCAGGGGCGACCGAAGGAATGAGCAGTTCTTC
- | TRBJ2-2 | - | TRBV6-1 | CASSAAGVPGELFF | TGTGCCAGCAGTGCAGCAGGGGTTCCCGGGGAGCTGTTTTTT
- | TRBJ2-7 | TRBD1 | TRBV15 | CATSRDRGIYNEQYF | TGTGCCACCAGCAGAGACAGGGGGATCTACAATGAGCAGTACTTC
- | TRBJ2-2 | TRBD2 | TRBV4-2 | CASNQTSGNIGGELFF | TGTGCCAGCAACCAAACTAGCGGGAATATCGGCGGGGAGCTGTTTTTT
- | TRBJ2-7 | TRBD2 | TRBV12-3/TRBV12-4 | CASSPPLAGGREQYF | TGTGCCAGCAGTCCCCCTCTAGCGGGGGGGCGTGAGCAGTACTTC